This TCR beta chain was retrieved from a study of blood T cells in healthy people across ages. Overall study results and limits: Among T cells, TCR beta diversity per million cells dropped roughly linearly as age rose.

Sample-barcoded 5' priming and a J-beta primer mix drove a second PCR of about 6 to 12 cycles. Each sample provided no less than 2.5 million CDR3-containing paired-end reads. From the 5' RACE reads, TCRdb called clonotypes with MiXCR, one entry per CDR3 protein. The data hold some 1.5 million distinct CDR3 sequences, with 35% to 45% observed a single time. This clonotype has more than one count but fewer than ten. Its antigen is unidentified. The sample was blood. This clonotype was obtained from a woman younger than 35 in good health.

The CDR3 protein is CASSVVTSGYSEQFF. CDR3 sequence (DNA): TGTGCCAGCAGCGTCGTGACTAGCGGGTATAGTGAGCAGTTCTTC. The V gene is TRBV9, the J gene TRBJ2-1; 10 nucleotides match TRBD2. The CDR3 is made up of 15 amino acids. Germline V gives CDR1 SGDLS, CDR2 YYNGEE. Trimming cost V 2 bases and J 9 bases; bases outside gene matches: 8.